The source of this T cell receptor beta chain is a study of Tregs in tolerant kidney transplant recipients. Unstimulated Tregs (CD4+CD25+CD127-) and CD4+CD25- non-Tregs were sorted from PBMCs. The J segment lost 2 bases and the V segment lost 1 base, leaving 6 bases of the junction unmatched. The CDR3 has 17 amino acids. Germline CDR1 and CDR2: SGHNT and YENEEA. Here immunoSEQ multiplex PCR was the method, and the copy in TCRdb shows in-frame clones only, minus some. Among about 60,000 clones, 80% to 95% were seen once, and the ten largest hold 11%. This receptor was obtained from a human donor who received a combined kidney and bone marrow transplant. This rearrangement joins TRBV11-3 to TRBJ2-3; 10 bases are shared with TRBD2. This material consisted of CD8+ T cells from blood, taken before the transplant. The CDR3 reads CASSLVLLAGITDTQYF. In DNA form, the CDR3 reads TGTGCCAGCAGCTTAGTATTACTAGCGGGGATCACAGATACGCAGTATTTT.